This TCR beta chain was captured by sequencing in a study of neurological immune-mediated disorders. Trimming removed 5 bases from V and 4 bases from J, with 17 bases in between. CDR1 and CDR2 from the germline V gene are SGHTA and FQGNSA. The CDR3 length is 16 residues. Using its own MiXCR run on the 5' RACE reads, TCRdb lists one record per CDR3 protein. The sample holds nearly 60,000 distinct CDR3 sequences; around 3.6% are singletons and the top ten take about 3.1%. This clonotype turned up a few times. V and J are TRBV7-2 and TRBJ1-4; no firm D call. Material: PBMCs. The TCR sequence derives from a woman in her thirties with multiple sclerosis. The CDR3 sequence is CASSPSRWEGNEKLFF. DNA for the CDR3: TGTGCCAGCAGCCCTTCTCGATGGGAGGGTAATGAAAAACTGTTTTTT.